The entry below gives a single T cell receptor beta chain sequence along with its context. This CDR3 comprises 12 residues. Trimming pared 4 bases from V and 3 bases from J, leaving 10 bases between. CDR1 and CDR2 from the germline V gene are DFQATT and SNEGSKA (reference sequence). Using a J-beta primer mix together with a sample-barcoded 5' primer, a second PCR was run for roughly 6 to 12 cycles. With 12 random nucleotides, a template-switch adaptor tagged each individual cDNA molecule. From the 5' RACE reads, TCRdb called clonotypes with MiXCR, one entry per CDR3 protein. The sample yields fewer than 900,000 distinct CDR3 sequences, approximately 39% seen once. Each donor was a healthy Caucasian individual from Russia, aged about 6 to 95. Isolating PBMCs gave at least 6 million of these cells per sample. The data derive from a study of blood T cells in healthy people across ages.

The sequence was collected from a woman aged 60-75 years in good health. Material: blood. This chain uses TRBV20-1 with TRBJ2-7; perhaps TRBD1 as D (5 bases). The DNA of the CDR3 is TGCAGTGCTAAGCGAGACAGCTACGAGCAGTACTTC. Its protein product is CSAKRDSYEQYF.